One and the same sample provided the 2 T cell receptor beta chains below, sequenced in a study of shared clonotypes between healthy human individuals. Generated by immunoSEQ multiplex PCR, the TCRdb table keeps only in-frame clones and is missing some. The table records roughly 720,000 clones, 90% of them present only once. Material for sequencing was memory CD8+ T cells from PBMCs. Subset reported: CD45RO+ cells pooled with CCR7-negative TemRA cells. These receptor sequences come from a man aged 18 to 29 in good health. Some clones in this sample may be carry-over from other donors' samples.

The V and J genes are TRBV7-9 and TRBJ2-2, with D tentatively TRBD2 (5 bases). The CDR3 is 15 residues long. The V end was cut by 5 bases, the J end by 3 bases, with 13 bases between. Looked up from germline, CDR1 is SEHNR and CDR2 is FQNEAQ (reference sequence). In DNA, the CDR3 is TGTGCCAGCAGCCCTCACGGCGGGTACACCGGGGAGCTGTTTTTT. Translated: CASSPHGGYTGELFF.

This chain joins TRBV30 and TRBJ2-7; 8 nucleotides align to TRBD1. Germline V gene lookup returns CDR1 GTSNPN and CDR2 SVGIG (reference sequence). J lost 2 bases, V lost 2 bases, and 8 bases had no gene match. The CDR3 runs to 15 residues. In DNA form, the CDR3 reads TGTGCCTGGAGTTACACGACAGGGGTAACCTACGAGCAGTACTTC. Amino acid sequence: CAWSYTTGVTYEQYF.